The TCR beta chain described here comes from a study of blood T cell repertoires in COVID-19. About the research overall: Whether acute or convalescent, the COVID-19 samples came from the United States, Italy and Spain. Sample material is recorded as cDNA or gDNA derived from T cells, B-cell-depleted T cells, or PBMCs.

The authors' processing: Cell counts per sample came from amplifying reference gene primers. Assay: immunoSEQ multiplex PCR; the TCRdb copy retains only in-frame clones and omits some. V and J calls and clone size are those listed in that table; D and trimming were worked out from the DNA. The sample has around 90,000 clones, around 92% seen once. This CDR3 has 13 residues. The J segment lost 6 bases and the V segment lost 8 bases, leaving 4 bases of the junction unmatched. The germline V gene encodes CDR1 MDHEN and CDR2 SYDVKM. The sequence was collected from a woman aged 60-75 years with active COVID-19. This chain joins TRBV28 and TRBJ2-7; TRBD2 matches at 13 bases. Sequences were obtained from peripheral blood. CDR3 sequence (DNA): TGTGCCAGCTTCGGACTAGCGGGAGTCGAGCAGTACTTC. It codes for CASFGLAGVEQYF.